This T cell receptor beta chain was found in a study of monozygotic twins with cystic fibrosis. Comment on this clone: Its specificity is not known.

The V gene's germline CDR1 is SGHRS and CDR2 YFSETQ. V gave up 0 bases and J gave up 0 bases; unmatched junction bases: 4. This CDR3 is 18 amino acids long. The study, taken as a whole, reports: V usage most resembled the co-twin in 13 of 16 pairs. Age, concordance and disease severity did not associate with shared CDR3 numbers. Monozygotic CF twin pairs shared significantly more nucleotide-identical clonotypes than unrelated CF individuals did. Low clonality (median roughly 0.009) suggested a mostly naive repertoire.

TCRdb's table, derived via immunoSEQ multiplex PCR, lists solely in-frame clones and lacks some. The sample includes about 26,000 clones, less than 95% of them seen just once. This TCR was sampled from a girl aged 2-10 years with cystic fibrosis. The rearrangement links TRBV5-1 to TRBJ2-1, with 12 nucleotides matching TRBD2. Input material: blood. CDR3 protein: CASSLELAGGSSYNEQFF. CDR3 DNA: TGCGCCAGCAGCTTGGAACTAGCGGGGGGTAGCTCCTACAATGAGCAGTTCTTC.